This T cell receptor beta chain is drawn from a study of OX40 agonist ivuxolimab in advanced cancers. V lost 2 bases and J lost 5, with 15 bases in between. CDR1 is GTSNPN and CDR2 is SVGIG in the germline V gene (reference sequence). The CDR3 sequence is 14 residues long. Sequenced by immunoSEQ multiplex PCR; TCRdb stores in-frame clones only, minus some. This table holds about 50,000 clones, roughly 77% found once. The gene calls are TRBV30 and TRBJ1-2, with D perhaps TRBD1 (6 bases). The receptor was isolated from an adult with an advanced solid tumor such as melanoma, head and neck, liver or kidney cancer. Here the sequenced sample was CD4+ or CD8+ T cells sorted from blood, taken in a trial of the OX40 agonist ivuxolimab. This chain's CDR3 is CAWSLGGLRYGYTF. The CDR3 coding sequence is TGTGCCTGGAGTCTAGGGGGGCTTAGATATGGCTACACCTTC.